The 27 T cell receptor beta chains presented below share a single source sample, sequenced in a study of somatic mutations in cytotoxic T cells in rheumatoid arthritis. Assay used: immunoSEQ multiplex PCR; TCRdb lists only in-frame clones, some missing. There are thousands of clones in the sample; around 89% occur only once, and around 30% lies in the top ten. The sample consisted of CD8+ T cells sorted from blood. Receptors were obtained from a woman in her seventies with rheumatoid arthritis.

This chain connects TRBV29-1 to TRBJ2-5; tentative D call: TRBD1 (7 bases). Germline V gene data show CDR1 as SQVTM and CDR2 as ANQGSEA. CDR3 size: 18 residues. Trimming stripped 0 bases from V and 0 bases from J, with 20 bases between. CDR3 sequence: CSVEDYRRGAVHQETQYF. The CDR3 DNA reads TGCAGCGTTGAAGATTATCGCAGGGGGGCGGTCCACCAAGAGACCCAGTACTTC.

The rearrangement joins TRBV7-2 to TRBJ2-1, with D unclear. Germline-derived CDR1 and CDR2 are SGHTA and FQGNSA. V shed 2 bases and J shed 4 bases, with 9 bases lying between them. This CDR3 region has 14 residues. The CDR3 nucleotides read TGTGCCAGCAGCTTAATTTTTCGGTACAATGAGCAGTTCTTC. As protein: CASSLIFRYNEQFF.

The count of this clone is one. Written as DNA, the CDR3 is TGTGCCAGCAGCGTAGCGGGACTAGCGGGAGGTGGACGATACAATGAGCAGTTCTTC. It specifies CASSVAGLAGGGRYNEQFF. The rearrangement uses TRBV9 and TRBJ2-1, with 15 bases matching TRBD2. The V and J ends lost 0 bases and 4 bases, in that order; junction bases with no gene match: 8. Germline V gene data show CDR1 as SGDLS and CDR2 as YYNGEE. The CDR3 covers 19 residues. Full variable domain (outside the CDR3, taken from reference TRBV9 and TRBJ2-1): DSGVTQTPKHLITATGQRVTLRCSPRSGDLSVYWYQQSLDQGLQFLIQYYNGEERAKGNILERFSAQQFPDLHSELNLSSLELGDSALYFCASSVAGLAGGGRYNEQFFGPGTRLTVL.

The chain carries TRBV10-3 and TRBJ1-1, with D possibly matching TRBD1 (5 bases). CDR3 size: 17 residues. Germline lookup yields CDR1 ENHRY and CDR2 SYGVKD. Trimming left V 0 bases short and J 1 base short, with 15 bases between. The CDR3 reads CAISESGRVVENTEAFF. The CDR3 DNA follows: TGTGCCATCAGTGAGTCTGGCAGGGTGGTGGAGAACACTGAAGCTTTCTTT.

The chain couples TRBV27 to TRBJ1-2; 8 nucleotides match TRBD1. After removal of 0 bases from V and 11 bases from J, the junction contained 5 bases not matched to a gene. Looked up from germline, CDR1 is MNHEY and CDR2 is SMNVEV (reference sequence). CDR3 length: 13 amino acids. The CDR3 DNA is TGTGCCAGCAGTTTATCGTGGACAGGGATTTACACCTTC. This encodes CASSLSWTGIYTF.

This CDR3 reads CASSPVIQGTEAFF. CDR3 nucleotides: TGCGCCAGCAGCCCGGTGATACAGGGCACTGAAGCTTTCTTT. The V call is TRBV4-1, the J call TRBJ1-1, with TRBD1 as a possible D gene (6 bases). The V gene's germline CDR1 is MGHRA and CDR2 YSYEKL. The CDR3 loop spans 14 amino acids. The V and J ends lost 4 bases and 4 bases respectively, with 13 bases between them.

J is TRBJ2-7 and V is TRBV4-2, with TRBD2 identical over 10 bases. The V gene's germline CDR1 is LGHNA and CDR2 YNFKEQ. V gave up 1 base and J gave up 6 bases; unmatched junction bases: 6. The CDR3 covers 15 residues. CDR3 protein: CASSQVEAGGREQYF. The CDR3 DNA reads TGTGCCAGCAGCCAAGTAGAAGCGGGGGGGCGCGAGCAGTACTTC.

The chain couples TRBV2 to TRBJ1-5; D gene ambiguous. The CDR3 has 13 residues. Trimming removed 2 bases from V and 1 base from J, with 3 bases in between. Germline CDR1 reads SNHLY; CDR2 reads FYNNEI. CDR3 sequence (DNA): TGTGCCAGCAGTGAATCAAGCAATCAGCCCCAGCATTTT. The encoded protein is CASSESSNQPQHF.

Remarks on this clone: Other DNA sequences within the sample encode an identical CDR3. V usage is TRBV6-5 and J usage is TRBJ1-6; 8 bases fit TRBD1. V dropped 8 bases and J dropped 4; count of bases not matched to a gene: 1. The CDR3 has 13 residues. Germline CDR1 MNHEY, CDR2 SVGAGI. The CDR3 spells CASGQGYNSPLHF. The CDR3 bases are TGTGCCAGCGGACAGGGATATAATTCACCCCTCCACTTT.

This clone occurred once. The chain carries TRBV7-2 and TRBJ2-7, with D possibly being TRBD1 (6 bases). Germline CDR1 and CDR2: SGHTA and FQGNSA. V lost 5 bases, J lost 7 bases, and 15 bases lay in between. The CDR3 is 13 residues long. This CDR3 is CASSPTGSDEQYF. Here the CDR3 DNA reads TGTGCCAGCAGCCCTACAGGGTCTGATGAGCAGTACTTC.

The rearrangement uses TRBV4-1 and TRBJ1-4; 7 bases fit TRBD1. This CDR3 has 15 amino acids. Germline CDR1 reads MGHRA; CDR2 reads YSYEKL. V lost 0 bases, J lost 7 bases, and 5 bases stayed unmatched. The CDR3 DNA sequence: TGCGCCAGCAGCCAAGAAGGACAGGCCGCTGAAAAACTGTTTTTT. It yields the protein CASSQEGQAAEKLFF.

J is TRBJ2-7 and V is TRBV5-6; either TRBD1 or TRBD2 may supply D (6 bases each). Germline V gene sequence: CDR1 SGHDT, CDR2 YYEEEE. The CDR3 sequence is 14 residues long. V was pared by 4 bases and J by 2 bases, with 13 bases between. CDR3 amino acids: CASSLGGSPYEQYF. Written as DNA, the CDR3 is TGTGCCAGCAGCCTGGGGGGCTCACCCTACGAGCAGTACTTC.

The CDR3 bases are TGCGCCAGCAGCTTAGCGGGGTCGAACACCGGGGAGCTGTTTTTT. Translating gives CASSLAGSNTGELFF. The V and J genes are TRBV5-1 and TRBJ2-2; 7 nucleotides align to TRBD2. The CDR3 is 15 amino acids. Trimming cost V 2 bases and J 0 bases; bases outside gene matches: 1. The germline V gene encodes CDR1 SGHRS and CDR2 YFSETQ.

The rearrangement joins TRBV10-1 to TRBJ1-1; 8 bases fit TRBD1. The CDR3 length is 14 residues. Germline CDR1 reads WNHNN; CDR2 reads SYGVQD (reference sequence). J gave up 6 bases and V 4 bases, and 7 bases lay outside the gene matches. The CDR3 DNA is TGCGCCAGCAGTGGACAGGGGTGGGATTCTGAAGCTTTCTTT. This codes for CASSGQGWDSEAFF.

V usage is TRBV12-5 and J usage is TRBJ2-7; TRBD1 aligns across 8 bases. The CDR3 is made up of 15 amino acids. CDR1 and CDR2 (germline): LGHNT, FRNRAP. Trimming cost V 7 bases and J 5 bases; bases outside gene matches: 13. CDR3 sequence: CASAPTGTGSHEQYF. The CDR3 coding sequence is TGTGCTAGTGCTCCCACCGGGACAGGTTCCCACGAGCAGTACTTC.

V usage is TRBV5-5 and J usage is TRBJ2-6; maybe TRBD2 (6 bases). The CDR3 is made up of 17 amino acids. Germline V gene sequence: CDR1 SGHKS, CDR2 YYEKEE (reference sequence). Trimming left V 5 bases short and J 0 bases short, with 15 bases between. The CDR3 coding sequence is TGTGCCAGCAGTTTAGGAATGGGGGGCTCTGGGGCCAACGTCCTGACTTTC. This translates into CASSLGMGGSGANVLTF.

Here the CDR3 reads CASSADGGSYEQYF. The CDR3 region has the DNA TGTGCCAGCAGCGCAGACGGAGGCTCCTACGAGCAGTACTTC. The chain employs TRBV9 and TRBJ2-7; TRBD2 is a possible D gene (5 bases). The CDR3 spans 14 residues. The germline CDR1 and CDR2 sequences are SGDLS and YYNGEE. V shed 3 bases and J shed 0 bases, with 10 bases lying between them.

CDR3 sequence: CASSSTGGNQPQHF. For the CDR3, the DNA is TGTGCCAGCAGCTCAACAGGGGGCAATCAGCCCCAGCATTTT. V usage is TRBV7-9 and J usage is TRBJ1-5; 7 bases match TRBD1. Per the germline V gene, CDR1 is SEHNR and CDR2 is FQNEAQ (reference sequence). The junction had 2 bases not matched to a gene; V was cut back by 4 bases and J by 2 bases. The CDR3 covers 14 residues. Together with reference TRBV7-9 and TRBJ1-5, the CDR3 gives the full variable domain: DTGVSQNPRHKITKRGQNVTFRCDPISEHNRLYWYRQTLGQGPEFLTYFQNEAQLEKSRLLSDRFSAERPKGSFSTLEIQRTEQGDSAMYLCASSSTGGNQPQHFGDGTRLSIL.

The V gene is TRBV27, the J gene TRBJ2-7; D may be TRBD2 (5 bases). This CDR3 is 13 amino acids long. Germline values: CDR1 MNHEY, CDR2 SMNVEV (reference sequence). V shed 6 bases and J shed 6 bases, with 15 bases lying between them. The CDR3 DNA reads as TGTGCCAGCAGGCCGCGGCCCCGGGGCGAGCAGTACTTC. It is translated as CASRPRPRGEQYF.

CDR3 bases: TGTGCCACCGCACAGGGGGCGGCAGATACGCAGTATTTT. It encodes CATAQGAADTQYF. V and J are TRBV15 and TRBJ2-3, with 9 bases identical to TRBD1. The length of the CDR3 is 13 residues. The V gene end was trimmed by 8 bases and the J gene end by 4 bases; junction bases not matched to a gene: 4. Per the germline V gene, CDR1 is LNHNV and CDR2 is YYDKDF (reference sequence).

This clone was picked up one time. The chain combines TRBV7-6 with TRBJ2-7; D is perhaps TRBD1 (7 bases). Looked up from germline, CDR1 is SGHVS and CDR2 is FNYEAQ. V lost 5 bases and J 6 bases, leaving 14 bases between the germline ends. CDR3 length: 13 residues. CDR3 DNA: TGTGCCAGCAGCACTTCCCAGGGGGGCGAGCAGTACTTC. Protein sequence: CASSTSQGGEQYF.

This clone was observed a single time. This sequence joins TRBV2 and TRBJ2-1; 11 bases align to TRBD2. The germline V gene encodes CDR1 SNHLY and CDR2 FYNNEI. The CDR3 contains 16 residues. Unmatched junction bases numbered 3, after V lost 3 bases and J lost 2 bases. This chain's CDR3 is CASSDPLAGAYNEQFF. CDR3 nucleotides: TGTGCCAGCAGTGACCCACTAGCGGGGGCCTACAATGAGCAGTTCTTC.

The chain joins TRBV27 to TRBJ2-5; 8 bases map to TRBD1. V was pared by 8 bases and J by 2 bases, with 4 bases of the junction left unmatched. CDR1 MNHEY and CDR2 SMNVEV come from the germline V gene (reference sequence). The CDR3 runs to 13 residues. CDR3 sequence reads: CASATGGQETQYF. The CDR3 nucleotides read TGTGCCAGCGCCACAGGGGGACAAGAGACCCAGTACTTC.

This chain links TRBV19 with TRBJ2-7; no firm D call. Germline V CDR1 and CDR2: LNHDA, SQIVND (reference sequence). The CDR3 runs to 14 residues. Trimming stripped 1 base from V and 7 bases from J, with 14 bases between. CDR3 sequence: CASSIGFITNEQYF. In DNA, the CDR3 is TGTGCCAGTAGTATAGGGTTCATAACAAATGAGCAGTACTTC.

The chain combines TRBV14 with TRBJ2-7; D is unresolved. V lost 2 bases and J lost 0, with 14 bases in between. Looked up from germline, CDR1 is SGHDN and CDR2 is FVKESK. The CDR3 covers 16 residues. The CDR3: CASSQIGEVASYEQYF. CDR3 sequence (DNA): TGTGCCAGCAGCCAAATAGGAGAAGTAGCCTCCTACGAGCAGTACTTC. The full variable domain, completed using reference TRBV14 and TRBJ2-7, is EAGVTQFPSHSVIEKGQTVTLRCDPISGHDNLYWYRRVMGKEIKFLLHFVKESKQDESGMPNNRFLAERTGGTYSTLKVQPAELEDSGVYFCASSQIGEVASYEQYFGPGTRLTVT.

V usage is TRBV27 and J usage is TRBJ2-5; D unclear. The J call is in doubt because the DNA end fits TRBJ2-7 better. This CDR3 is 12 amino acids long. In germline, CDR1 is MNHEY, CDR2 SMNVEV (reference sequence). The CDR3 bases are TGTGCCAGCAGTTTAAACGCGCGCGAGCAGTACTTC. Amino acids: CASSLNAREQYF.

The rearrangement uses TRBV11-2 and TRBJ1-1; D is uncertain. Germline loops: CDR1 SGHAT, CDR2 FQNNGV. Trimming removed 1 base from V and 4 bases from J, with 13 bases in between. The CDR3 runs to 15 residues. Written as DNA, the CDR3 is TGTGCCAGCAGCTTAGGAGGCCGATTAACCACTGAAGCTTTCTTT. It encodes CASSLGGRLTTEAFF. Full variable domain (remainder filled in from reference TRBV11-2 and TRBJ1-1): EAGVAQSPRYKIIEKRQSVAFWCNPISGHATLYWYQQILGQGPKLLIQFQNNGVVDDSQLPKDRFSAERLKGVDSTLKIQPAKLEDSAVYLCASSLGGRLTTEAFFGQGTRLTVV.